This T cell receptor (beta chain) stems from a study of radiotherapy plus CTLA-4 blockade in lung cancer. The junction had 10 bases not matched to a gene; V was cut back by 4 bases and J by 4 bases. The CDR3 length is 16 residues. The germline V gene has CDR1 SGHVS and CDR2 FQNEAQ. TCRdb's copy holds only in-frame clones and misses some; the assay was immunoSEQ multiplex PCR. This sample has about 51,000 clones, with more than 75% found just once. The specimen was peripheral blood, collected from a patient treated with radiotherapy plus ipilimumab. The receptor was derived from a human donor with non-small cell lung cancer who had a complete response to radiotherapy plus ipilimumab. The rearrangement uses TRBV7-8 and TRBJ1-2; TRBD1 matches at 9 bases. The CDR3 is CASSSPLDRGIYGYTF. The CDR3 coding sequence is TGTGCCAGCAGCTCCCCTCTGGACAGGGGTATCTATGGCTACACCTTC.